A selection of T cell receptor beta chains follows, all from one sample in a study of CD8 T cells in ankylosing spondylitis. TCRdb passed the 5' RACE reads through MiXCR, listing each CDR3 protein once. The sample lists hundreds of thousands of distinct CDR3 sequences, around 26% occurring once. Sequencing was carried out using blood, either unsorted or a sorted T cell fraction (not recorded which). Every receptor here comes from a male donor with ankylosing spondylitis. Each CDR3 is given with its conserved first and last residue. D genes are given only for firm matches. Size is stated for part of the rows, as once, few or many counts, or as a class when the clone is expanded.

abundance	v_gene	j_gene	d_gene	CDR3aa	CDR3nt
.	TRBV18	TRBJ1-2	.	CASSPLRGESEGYTF	TGTGCCAGCTCACCATTGAGGGGTGAATCTGAGGGCTACACCTTC
.	TRBV12-3/TRBV12-4	TRBJ1-2	.	CASFPGNGYTF	TGTGCCAGCTTCCCGGGGAATGGCTACACCTTC
.	TRBV12-3/TRBV12-4	TRBJ1-1	.	CASSYQIQGLAEAFF	TGTGCCAGCAGTTACCAAATACAGGGTCTTGCTGAAGCTTTCTTT
.	TRBV24-1	TRBJ1-1	TRBD1	CATSARKGARTEAFF	TGTGCCACCAGTGCTCGTAAGGGGGCTAGGACTGAAGCTTTCTTT
.	TRBV7-9	TRBJ2-1	.	CASSLFGQGAGNEQFF	TGTGCCAGCAGCTTATTTGGTCAGGGAGCGGGCAATGAGCAGTTCTTC
.	TRBV5-1	TRBJ1-4	TRBD1	CASSLGTGRGKLFF	TGCGCCAGCAGCCTCGGGACAGGGAGAGGAAAACTGTTTTTT
few	TRBV6-4	TRBJ1-1	.	CASSDRLGTEAFF	TGTGCCAGCAGTGACAGATTAGGCACTGAAGCTTTCTTT
.	TRBV3-1	TRBJ2-2	.	CASSQAGSGELFF	TGTGCCAGCAGCCAAGCGGGGTCCGGGGAGCTGTTTTTT
many	TRBV5-1	TRBJ1-2	.	CASSLGTADYGYTF	TGCGCCAGCAGCTTGGGGACGGCGGACTATGGCTACACCTTC
.	TRBV5-6	TRBJ1-2	.	CASSLGSRGLRNYGYTF	TGTGCCAGCAGCTTGGGGTCTCGGGGGCTGAGGAACTATGGCTACACCTTC
once	TRBV5-8	TRBJ2-7	TRBD2	CASSLPGGLADPRQYF	TGTGCCAGCAGCCTCCCCGGGGGACTAGCGGACCCACGGCAGTACTTC